This TCR beta chain appears in the sequencing data of a study of regulatory T cells in long-lasting Graves disease (dated by TCRdb to about 2021). For the study in its entirety: Newly diagnosed Graves' disease patients had taken antithyroid drugs for less than 3 months. A total of 33 samples underwent TCR sequencing, from 13 patients with persistent Graves' disease and around 20 patients with newly diagnosed Graves' disease. The study was conducted in China and was registered as a clinical trial. Persistent Graves' disease patients were compared with newly diagnosed Graves' disease patients by peripheral blood TCR sequencing and RNA sequencing. Overall results and qualifications from the work: Compared with newly diagnosed patients, patients with persistent Graves' disease had lower TCR Shannon entropy and fewer highly expanded clones, which suggests clonal expansion. Only the TCR beta chain was sequenced and analyzed. The small sample size was acknowledged by the authors as a limitation that may reduce accuracy. Only peripheral blood was studied, because thyroid tissue, the primary lesion, was inaccessible. More public clonotypes were shared among persistent patients (under 3,000) than among newly diagnosed patients (roughly 960).

The library came from multiplex PCR. TCRdb records Illumina HiSeq 4000 as the sequencer. To build TCR beta libraries, CDR3 regions were amplified by Arm-PCR using iRepertoire HTBI primers. PCR products were gel purified before sequencing. Turning to the authors' computational methods: A total of some 60 TRBV and 14 TRBJ segments were identified across samples and were used for gene usage analysis of CDR3 amino acid clonotypes. Filtered high-quality paired reads were merged into contigs using COPE and FqMerger. BLAST was used to align contigs to the IMGT TRBV, TRBD and TRBJ reference genes, and CDR3 was defined following IMGT. Any clonotype with a frequency above 0.1% was classified as a highly expanded clone. Shannon entropy was used to measure repertoire diversity, and the Gini coefficient was used to measure V-J evenness. A clonotype found in more than one individual was treated as public. Clones were called with MiXCR by TCRdb after fastp trimmed the public reads at Q25, and only in-frame beta chains were retained. Identical CDR3 proteins give one entry, which carries the most common genes and DNA. TCRdb's processing, not the authors' own work, is the source of the V and J calls. This sample lists approximately 390,000 distinct CDR3 sequences; 15% to 20% were detected once. 20% of the sample goes to the ten largest clones.

This clonotype was observed a handful of times. It lacks a known antigen. No much larger clone exists at a distance of one base, and base qualities are not known. The time point label, read with the paper, signifies: newly diagnosed GD, antithyroid drugs for less than 3 months. For both TCR sequencing and RNA sequencing, RNA was extracted from PBMCs using TRIzol. The diagnosis of Graves' disease followed American Thyroid Association guidelines. The patients came from an endocrinology department in Xi'an, China. From each patient, nine milliliters of peripheral blood was collected into an EDTA anticoagulant tube. Ficoll Paque Plus density gradient separation was used to isolate PBMCs, and no further T cell sorting was performed. An Agilent 2100 Bioanalyzer and agarose gel were used to assess RNA quality, and a NanoDrop 2000 was used to measure RNA concentration. These same data were also listed under a study on T cells in Graves' hyperthyroidism and ophthalmopathy. As the second study states: Stable Graves' hyperthyroidism was defined as no progression to ophthalmopathy during 18 months of follow-up. The hyperthyroidism patients were between 18 and 65 years old and newly diagnosed, with a disease duration of less than 2 months. Any patient with an uncontrolled infection, another autoimmune disease, pregnancy or lactation was excluded. Diagnoses were based on clinical symptoms, serum thyroxine and TRAb, thyroid ultrasound and orbital computed tomography. The TCR CDR3 was subjected to a first round of RT-PCR using the HTBI primer set and the Qiagen OneStep RT-PCR kit. Blood samples also contained most of the expanded thyroid clonotypes (frequency above 0.001), which suggests that blood repertoires may reflect thyroid immune responses. Ophthalmopathy was separated from stable hyperthyroidism by a 13 V-J signature model, with around 90% sensitivity and approximately 84% specificity obtained in cross-validation and 80%/75% obtained in testing. In validation, the model predicted progression to ophthalmopathy with just under 71% sensitivity and 72% to 85% specificity, a median of 6.5 months before onset. To identify distinguishing TCR V-J signatures, a discovery cohort of 95 to 100 patients was used, comprising 43 with Graves' ophthalmopathy and approximately 58 with stable Graves' hyperthyroidism. Prospective prediction of ophthalmopathy was tested in an independent validation cohort consisting of roughly 19 hyperthyroidism patients and over 15 patients who later progressed to ophthalmopathy. For training and testing, the approximately 92 patients in the discovery cohort were randomly divided in a 7:3 ratio. In addition, the study compared T-cell repertoires in thyroid tissue and in blood from about 6 Graves' hyperthyroidism patients. Once sampling was done, hyperthyroidism patients were given methimazole at a starting dose of 30 mg daily, whereas ophthalmopathy patients were given high-dose intravenous methylprednisolone. A second multiplex PCR round built the libraries, followed by size selection and purification. Paired-end sequencing of the libraries was performed with 100 bp reads on an Illumina HiSeq2000. SOAPnuke was used to process the raw data, with reads discarded if the reads contained adapters or uncalled bases, had a mean Phred below 15, or lacked an exact constant-primer or identifier match. High-quality paired reads were merged with COPE v1.2.5, and unique nucleotide sequences were defined as clonotypes. MiTCR v1.1 was used to align the clonotypes against IMGT TRBV, TRBD and TRBJ reference segments. Analysis was restricted to V-J combinations with a frequency above 0.0001, which covered over 98% of repertoires. The TCS score was defined as the ratio of F50 (clonal expansion) to E x V (chaos), calculated using BLOSUM62-based TCRdist between CDR3 peptides within each V-J. Welch's t-statistics and random forest reduced 500 to 550 V-J features to about 12, which were used in a naive Bayes classifier (R e1071). Sample size was not statistically predetermined, and blinding of investigators to group allocation was not performed. According to the paper, TCR Vbeta CDR3 sequencing was carried out on 135 peripheral blood samples, which came from about 45 ophthalmopathy, under 85 hyperthyroidism and approximately 17 progressor patients.

The source of this sequence is a woman younger than 30 with Graves disease. Donor details come from another sample of the same person, matched by shared clones. The sequencing used peripheral blood mononuclear cells (PBMCs), collected at new diagnosis, from a patient treated with antithyroid drugs.

The nucleotide sequence is TGTGCCAGCAGCACGTCAGTAAATCAGCCCCAGCATTTT. It encodes CASSTSVNQPQHF. The chain is encoded by TRBV11-2 joined to TRBJ1-5; the D gene lacks a confident call. Via the germline V gene, CDR1 is SGHAT and CDR2 FQNNGV. V is clipped by 5 bases and J by 4 bases, and the sequence between their germline boundaries is 9 bases long. The CDR3 starts with the cysteine, ends with the phenylalanine, and has 13 residues. The only DNA kept is the CDR3, 39 bases in frame from the first base.